The 3 T cell receptor beta chains reported below all come from one sample, sequenced in a study of shared clonotypes between healthy human individuals. Assay used: immunoSEQ multiplex PCR; TCRdb lists only in-frame clones, some missing. The table shows about 1.5 million clones, with 95% to 99% occurring only once. What was sequenced was naive CD4+ T cells sorted from blood. Indicated subset: CD45RA+ positively selected. These receptors were taken from a man aged 25-45 years in good health.

The rearrangement uses TRBV5-6 and TRBJ2-1; D perhaps matches TRBD1 (5 bases). The ends were cut back, 5 bases at V and 4 bases at J, with 13 bases in the middle. Germline lookup yields CDR1 SGHDT and CDR2 YYEEEE. The length of the CDR3 is 14 residues. DNA of the CDR3: TGTGCCAGCAGTTACAGGCGGATTTACAATGAGCAGTTCTTC. Its protein is CASSYRRIYNEQFF.

J is TRBJ2-7 and V is TRBV21-1; TRBD2, the table's D call, lacks a check against the DNA. TRBV21-1 is a known pseudogene. There are 13 residues in the CDR3. CDR3 region: CASMAGEVEEQYF. The DNA of the CDR3 is TGTGCCAGCATGGCGGGAGAGGTTGAGGAGCAGTACTTC.

The rearrangement joins TRBV7-5 to TRBJ2-6; the table's D call, TRBD2, was not checked against the DNA. TRBV7-5 is recorded as a pseudogene. CDR3 length equals 16 residues. The DNA of the CDR3 is TGTGCCAGAAGCTTAGGCGGGGACTCTGGGGCCAACGTCCTGACTTTC. Its protein product is CARSLGGDSGANVLTF.